What follows describes a single T cell receptor (beta chain). Its antigen is as yet unknown. This specimen comes from a study of T cell responses to AZD1222 COVID-19 vaccine. Whole-study findings and limits: Mostly white British, mostly female donors; authors suggested clonal diversity may be underestimated.

The CDR3 runs to 17 residues. After removal of 1 base from V and 7 bases from J, the junction contained 10 bases not matched to a gene. Germline assignment: CDR1 SGDLS and CDR2 YYNGEE. This table comes from immunoSEQ multiplex PCR, and its TCRdb copy is limited to in-frame clones, with some not included. The sample gives around 120,000 clones, 75% to 90% of which show up once; 2.4% is in the top ten. The material sequenced was peripheral blood, taken on day 0 of AZD1222 vaccination. The gene calls are TRBV9 and TRBJ2-7, with 14 nucleotides matching TRBD2. This receptor was taken from an adult in good health. DNA of the CDR3: TGTGCCAGCAGCGTAACCGGGACTAGCGGGAGAGCAGGGGAGCAGTACTTC. Translating gives CASSVTGTSGRAGEQYF. Supplemented by reference TRBV9 and TRBJ2-7, the full variable domain reads DSGVTQTPKHLITATGQRVTLRCSPRSGDLSVYWYQQSLDQGLQFLIQYYNGEERAKGNILERFSAQQFPDLHSELNLSSLELGDSALYFCASSVTGTSGRAGEQYFGPGTRLTVT.